This TCR beta chain was obtained from a study of blood T cell repertoires in COVID-19. Sequenced by immunoSEQ multiplex PCR; TCRdb stores in-frame clones only, minus some. The data hold approximately 360,000 clones, with about 89% observed a single time. V trimming: 7 bases; J trimming: 3 bases; junction bases outside the gene matches: 5. This CDR3 region has 14 residues. Germline lookup yields CDR1 MNHEY and CDR2 SVGAGI. The chain uses TRBV6-5 and TRBJ2-3; TRBD1 agrees at 9 bases. The source material was PBMCs or T cells enriched from blood (not recorded which). The receptor was isolated from a man aged 40-49 years in a cohort exposed to, infected with or recovered from COVID-19 (not recorded which). Written as DNA, the CDR3 is TGTGCCAGCACCGAACAGGGGGCAACAGATACGCAGTATTTT. The encoded protein is CASTEQGATDTQYF.